The 11 T cell receptor beta chains presented below share a single source sample, sequenced in a study of T cell repertoires in cytomegalovirus infection (dated by TCRdb to 2018 to 2020). Sequencing used an Illumina HiSeq 1500. TCRdb handled the public reads itself, with Q25 trimming in fastp and clone calling in MiXCR, and kept productive beta chains. Each entry is one CDR3 protein sequence, shown with its most common DNA and genes. In all, the sample holds 250,000 or so distinct CDR3 sequences, and 9% to 15% of those were seen once. 1.5% to 2% of the sample is in the top ten clones. The sequenced sample was PBMCs. The source is a human donor in good health (CMV status not recorded). Some clones in this sample may be carry-over from other donors' samples.

The J gene is TRBJ2-1, the V gene TRBV7-2; TRBD1 might be the D (5 bases). The CDR3 spans 14 residues. Deletions cut 5 bases from V and 4 bases from J, with 12 bases between. Germline V gives CDR1 SGHTA, CDR2 FQGNSA. DNA for the CDR3: TGTGCCAGCAGCCCGAGGACAAATTACAATGAGCAGTTCTTC. This sequence encodes CASSPRTNYNEQFF.

The table lists this clonotype with a few counts. This chain joins TRBV7-2 and TRBJ1-3; 7 bases map to TRBD1. Germline CDR1 and CDR2: SGHTA and FQGNSA. The CDR3 contains 15 residues. The ends lost 5 bases at V and 7 bases at J; junction bases unmatched: 11. The CDR3 spells CASSPRGTVLNTIYF. CDR3 nucleotides: TGTGCCAGCAGCCCCCGGGGGACAGTGTTGAACACCATATATTTT.

This clonotype has a count of ten or more. The CDR3 nucleotides read TGTGCCAGTAGTTACGGGACAGAATTCGGCGAGCAGTTCTTC. Its protein product is CASSYGTEFGEQFF. The chain recombines TRBV19 with TRBJ2-1, with 7 bases matching TRBD1. The CDR3 spans 14 residues. The germline V gene encodes CDR1 LNHDA and CDR2 SQIVND (reference sequence). Trimming cost V 5 bases and J 10 bases; bases outside gene matches: 11.

This clonotype was counted many times. One end of the junction fails to match germline, which may point to a read error. The chain couples TRBV28 to TRBJ2-7; 9 nucleotides match TRBD2. The V gene's germline CDR1 is MDHEN and CDR2 SYDVKM. CDR3 length: 15 amino acids. The CDR3 sequence: CASSSGGLAGYGQYF. CDR3 bases: TGTGCCAGCAGTTCCGGAGGCCTAGCGGGATACGGGCAGTACTTC.

This clonotype has more than one count but fewer than ten. Here the CDR3 reads CASSYRGGNEKLFF. The CDR3 DNA sequence: TGTGCCAGCAGTTATAGAGGCGGGAACGAAAAACTGTTTTTT. The chain joins TRBV6-5 to TRBJ1-4; D call uncertain. Deletions cut 3 bases from V and 8 bases from J, with 13 bases between. Germline values: CDR1 MNHEY, CDR2 SVGAGI. CDR3 length equals 14 residues.

The table lists this clonotype with a few counts. The CDR3 reads CASTLGQSSYNEQFF. In nucleotides, the CDR3 is TGTGCCAGCACTCTAGGACAGAGCTCCTACAATGAGCAGTTCTTC. The V call is TRBV6-2 or TRBV6-3, the J call TRBJ2-1; the D gene is possibly TRBD1 (6 bases). Germline V gives CDR1 MNHEY, CDR2 SVGEGT. The CDR3 extends over 15 amino acids. V was pared by 7 bases and J by 0 bases, with 13 bases between.

This clonotype was detected a few times. The CDR3 here is CASSSSGRGPDTQYF. DNA for the CDR3: TGTGCCAGTAGTTCCAGCGGGAGGGGCCCAGATACGCAGTATTTT. The V call is TRBV19, the J call TRBJ2-3; 10 bases are a match to TRBD2. This CDR3 contains 15 residues. V gave up 5 bases and J gave up 4 bases; unmatched junction bases: 6. Germline V gene sequence: CDR1 LNHDA, CDR2 SQIVND (reference sequence).

This clonotype was counted ten times or more. This rearrangement joins TRBV7-2 to TRBJ1-5, with a tentative D call TRBD1 (5 bases). There are 16 residues in the CDR3. Trimming stripped 5 bases from V and 6 bases from J, with 20 bases between. CDR1 SGHTA and CDR2 FQGNSA come from the germline V gene. DNA for the CDR3: TGTGCCAGCAGCCCCTTTTGGGCCACGGGGGGTCAGCCCCAGCATTTT. This sequence encodes CASSPFWATGGQPQHF.

This clonotype was seen many times. This chain connects TRBV7-3 to TRBJ2-1, with TRBD1 identical over 8 bases. The CDR3 has 17 residues. Unmatched junction bases numbered 8, after V lost 4 bases and J lost 0 bases. CDR1 SGHTA and CDR2 FQGTGA come from the germline V gene. CDR3 nucleotide sequence: TGTGCCAGCAGCTCCAAAAGACAGGGGAGCTCCTACAATGAGCAGTTCTTC. Translating gives CASSSKRQGSSYNEQFF.

This clonotype was detected ten times or more. The chain carries TRBV12-3 or TRBV12-4 and TRBJ2-5; TRBD2 is a possible D gene (5 bases). CDR3 length: 14 residues. V was trimmed by 2 bases and J by 2 bases, leaving 9 bases between them. This CDR3 reads CASSLISVQETQYF. As DNA, the CDR3 is TGTGCCAGCAGTTTAATTAGCGTGCAAGAGACCCAGTACTTC.

This clonotype turned up a few times. CDR3 bases: TGTGCCAGTACGGGCTACCTCACCGGGGAGCTGTTTTTT. Residues: CASTGYLTGELFF. The chain uses TRBV19 and TRBJ2-2; no clear D. V lost 7 bases and J 4 bases, leaving 10 bases between the germline ends. This CDR3 is 13 amino acids long. Germline values: CDR1 LNHDA, CDR2 SQIVND (reference sequence). Based on the CDR3 plus reference TRBV19 and TRBJ2-2, the full variable domain is DGGITQSPKYLFRKEGQNVTLSCEQNLNHDAMYWYRQDPGQGLRLIYYSQIVNDFQKGDIAEGYSVSREKKESFPLTVTSAQKNPTAFYLCASTGYLTGELFFGEGSRLTVL.